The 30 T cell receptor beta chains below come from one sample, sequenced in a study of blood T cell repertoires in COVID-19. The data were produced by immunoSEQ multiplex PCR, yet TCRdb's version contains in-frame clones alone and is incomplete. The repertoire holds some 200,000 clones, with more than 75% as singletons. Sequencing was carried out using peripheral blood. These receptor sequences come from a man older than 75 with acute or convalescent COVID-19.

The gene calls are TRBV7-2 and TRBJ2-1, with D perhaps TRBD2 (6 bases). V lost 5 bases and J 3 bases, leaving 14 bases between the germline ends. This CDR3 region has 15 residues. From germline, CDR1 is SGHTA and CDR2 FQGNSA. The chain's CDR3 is CASSRDGGSYNEQFF. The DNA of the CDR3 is TGTGCCAGCAGCCGGGACGGGGGAAGCTACAATGAGCAGTTCTTC.

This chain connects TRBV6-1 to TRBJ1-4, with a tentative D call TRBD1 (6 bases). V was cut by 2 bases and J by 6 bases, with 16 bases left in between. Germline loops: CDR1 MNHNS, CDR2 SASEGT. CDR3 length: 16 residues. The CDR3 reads CASSELMGAGDEKLFF. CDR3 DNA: TGTGCCAGCAGTGAACTGATGGGGGCTGGAGATGAAAAACTGTTTTTT.

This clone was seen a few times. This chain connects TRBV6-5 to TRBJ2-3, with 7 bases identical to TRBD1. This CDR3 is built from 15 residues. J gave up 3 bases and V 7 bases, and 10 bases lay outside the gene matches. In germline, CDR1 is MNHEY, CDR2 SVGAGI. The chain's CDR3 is CASIGRQGPTDTQYF. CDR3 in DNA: TGTGCCAGCATAGGTAGACAGGGTCCTACAGATACGCAGTATTTT.

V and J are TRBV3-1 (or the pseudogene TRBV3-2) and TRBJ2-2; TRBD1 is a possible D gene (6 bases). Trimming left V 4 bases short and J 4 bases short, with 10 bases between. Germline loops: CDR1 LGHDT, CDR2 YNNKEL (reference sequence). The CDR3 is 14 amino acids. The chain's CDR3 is CASSLSGATGELFF. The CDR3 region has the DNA TGTGCCAGCAGCCTCTCAGGGGCCACCGGGGAGCTGTTTTTT.

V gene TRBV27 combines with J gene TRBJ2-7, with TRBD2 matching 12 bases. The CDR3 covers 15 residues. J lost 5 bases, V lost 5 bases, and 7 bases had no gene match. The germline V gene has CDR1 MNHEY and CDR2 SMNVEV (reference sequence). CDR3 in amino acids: CASSPGTSGFNEQYF. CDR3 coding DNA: TGTGCCAGCAGTCCCGGGACTAGCGGGTTCAACGAGCAGTACTTC.

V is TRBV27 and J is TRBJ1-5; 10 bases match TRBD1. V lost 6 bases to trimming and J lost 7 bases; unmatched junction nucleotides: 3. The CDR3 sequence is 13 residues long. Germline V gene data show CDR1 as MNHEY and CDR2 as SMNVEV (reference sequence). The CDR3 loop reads CASRGQGRQPQHF. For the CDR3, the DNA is TGTGCCAGCAGGGGACAGGGGCGGCAGCCCCAGCATTTT.

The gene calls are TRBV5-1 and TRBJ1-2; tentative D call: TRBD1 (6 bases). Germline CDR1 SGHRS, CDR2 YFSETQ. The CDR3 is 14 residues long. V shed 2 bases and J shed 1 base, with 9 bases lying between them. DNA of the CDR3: TGCGCCAGCAGCTTCGACAGGTTTAACTATGGCTACACCTTC. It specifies CASSFDRFNYGYTF.

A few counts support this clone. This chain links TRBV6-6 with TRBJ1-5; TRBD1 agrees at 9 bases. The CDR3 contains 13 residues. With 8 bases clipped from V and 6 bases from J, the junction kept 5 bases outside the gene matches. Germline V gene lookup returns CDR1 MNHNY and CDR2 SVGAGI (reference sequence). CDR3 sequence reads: CASEQGASQPQHF. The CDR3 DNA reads TGTGCCAGCGAACAGGGGGCGAGTCAGCCCCAGCATTTT.

Here the CDR3 reads CAISEQTGGNTEAFF. In nucleotides, the CDR3 is TGTGCCATCAGTGAGCAGACAGGGGGCAACACTGAAGCTTTCTTT. V usage is TRBV10-3 and J usage is TRBJ1-1, with 10 bases fitting TRBD1. The V gene end was trimmed by 2 bases and the J gene end by 2 bases; junction bases not matched to a gene: 2. The length of the CDR3 is 15 residues. Germline-derived CDR1 and CDR2 are ENHRY and SYGVKD.

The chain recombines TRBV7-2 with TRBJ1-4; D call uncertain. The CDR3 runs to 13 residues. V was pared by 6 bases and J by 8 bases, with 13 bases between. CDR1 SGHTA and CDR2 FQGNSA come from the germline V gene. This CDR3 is CASSSNSREKLFF. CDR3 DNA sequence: TGTGCCAGCAGTTCCAATTCTCGGGAAAAACTGTTTTTT.

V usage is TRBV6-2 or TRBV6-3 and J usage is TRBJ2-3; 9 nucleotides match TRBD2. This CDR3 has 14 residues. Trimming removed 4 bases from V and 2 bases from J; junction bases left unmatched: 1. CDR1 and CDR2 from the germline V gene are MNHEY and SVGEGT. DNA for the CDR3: TGTGCCAGCAGTTTAGCGGGGGCCACAGATACGCAGTATTTT. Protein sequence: CASSLAGATDTQYF.

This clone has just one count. CDR3 in amino acids: CASNRGLNEKLFF. The DNA of the CDR3 is TGTGCCAGCAACAGGGGCCTTAATGAAAAACTGTTTTTT. The chain carries TRBV2 and TRBJ1-4; 7 bases align to TRBD1. The J segment lost 4 bases and the V segment lost 7 bases, leaving 3 bases of the junction unmatched. The germline V gene encodes CDR1 SNHLY and CDR2 FYNNEI. CDR3 length: 13 amino acids.

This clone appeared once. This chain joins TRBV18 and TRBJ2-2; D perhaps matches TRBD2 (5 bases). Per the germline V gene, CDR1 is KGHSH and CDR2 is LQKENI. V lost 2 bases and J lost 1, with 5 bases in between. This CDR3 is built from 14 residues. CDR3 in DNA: TGTGCCAGCTCACCAGGAGGGAACACCGGGGAGCTGTTTTTT. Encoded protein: CASSPGGNTGELFF.

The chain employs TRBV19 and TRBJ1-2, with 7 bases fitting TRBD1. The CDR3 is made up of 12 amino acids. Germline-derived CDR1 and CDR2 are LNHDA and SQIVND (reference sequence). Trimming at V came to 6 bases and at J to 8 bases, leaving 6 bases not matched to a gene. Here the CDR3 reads CASRTGKRGYTF. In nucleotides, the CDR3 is TGTGCCAGTAGGACAGGGAAGCGAGGCTACACCTTC.

The CDR3 region is CASSLAGQGETQYF. The CDR3 nucleotides are TGTGCCAGCAGCTTAGCGGGGCAGGGGGAGACCCAGTACTTC. V and J are TRBV7-6 and TRBJ2-5, with a possible D match to TRBD1 (6 bases). The CDR3 runs 14 residues. Germline V gene sequence: CDR1 SGHVS, CDR2 FNYEAQ. The V gene lost 0 bases and the J gene lost 5 bases, with 10 bases spanning the gap.

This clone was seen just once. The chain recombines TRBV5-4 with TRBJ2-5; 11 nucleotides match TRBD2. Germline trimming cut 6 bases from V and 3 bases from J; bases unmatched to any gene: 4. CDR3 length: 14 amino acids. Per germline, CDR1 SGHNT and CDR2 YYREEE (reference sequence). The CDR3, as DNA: TGTGCCAGCAAAACGGGACTAGCGGAAGAGACCCAGTACTTC. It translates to CASKTGLAEETQYF.

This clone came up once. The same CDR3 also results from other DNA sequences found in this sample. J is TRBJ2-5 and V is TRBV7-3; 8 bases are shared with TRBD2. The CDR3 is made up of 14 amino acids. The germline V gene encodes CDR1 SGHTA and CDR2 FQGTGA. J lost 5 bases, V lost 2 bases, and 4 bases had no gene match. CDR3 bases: TGTGCCAGCAGCTTAGCGGGAGGTGGGGAGACCCAGTACTTC. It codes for CASSLAGGGETQYF.

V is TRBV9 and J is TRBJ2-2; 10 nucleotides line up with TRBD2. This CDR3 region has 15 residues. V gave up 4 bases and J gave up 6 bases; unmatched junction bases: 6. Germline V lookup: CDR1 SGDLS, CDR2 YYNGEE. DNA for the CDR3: TGTGCCAGCAGCCCCGCCGGGACTAGCGCCGGGGAGCTGTTTTTT. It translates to CASSPAGTSAGELFF.

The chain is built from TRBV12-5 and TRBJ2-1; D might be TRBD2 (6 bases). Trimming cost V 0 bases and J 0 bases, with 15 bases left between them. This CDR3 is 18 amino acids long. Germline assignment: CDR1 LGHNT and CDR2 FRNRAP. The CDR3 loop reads CASGLVLLADSSYNEQFF. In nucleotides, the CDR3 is TGTGCTAGTGGTTTGGTCCTTTTAGCGGATAGCTCCTACAATGAGCAGTTCTTC.

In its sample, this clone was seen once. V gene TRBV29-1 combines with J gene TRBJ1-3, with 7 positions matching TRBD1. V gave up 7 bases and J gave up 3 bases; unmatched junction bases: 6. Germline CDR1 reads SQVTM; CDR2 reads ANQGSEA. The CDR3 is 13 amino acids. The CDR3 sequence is CSARTGDGNTIYF. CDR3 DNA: TGCAGCGCCCGGACAGGTGATGGAAACACCATATATTTT.

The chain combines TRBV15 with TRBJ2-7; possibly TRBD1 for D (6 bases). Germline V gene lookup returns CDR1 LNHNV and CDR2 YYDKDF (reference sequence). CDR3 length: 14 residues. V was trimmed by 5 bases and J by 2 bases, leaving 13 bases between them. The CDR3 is CATSDRDTTYEQYF. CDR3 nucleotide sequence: TGTGCCACCAGCGACCGGGACACTACCTACGAGCAGTACTTC. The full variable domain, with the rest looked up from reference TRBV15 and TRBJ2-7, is DAMVIQNPRYQVTQFGKPVTLSCSQTLNHNVMYWYQQKSSQAPKLLFHYYDKDFNNEADTPDNFQSRRPNTSFCFLDIRSPGLGDTAMYLCATSDRDTTYEQYFGPGTRLTVT.

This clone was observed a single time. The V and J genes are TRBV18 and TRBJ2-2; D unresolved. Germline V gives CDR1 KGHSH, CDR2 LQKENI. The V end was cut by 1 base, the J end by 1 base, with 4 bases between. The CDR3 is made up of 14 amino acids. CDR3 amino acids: CASSPLKNTGELFF. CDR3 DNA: TGTGCCAGCTCACCACTCAAGAACACCGGGGAGCTGTTTTTT.

The CDR3 sequence: CASSLVDIGNTEAFF. The CDR3 DNA sequence: TGTGCCAGCAGCTTAGTTGACATAGGGAACACTGAAGCTTTCTTT. The chain combines TRBV7-8 with TRBJ1-1, with D uncertain. The CDR3 spans 15 residues. Germline V gene lookup returns CDR1 SGHVS and CDR2 FQNEAQ. The V gene lost 1 base and the J gene lost 1 base, with 10 bases spanning the gap.

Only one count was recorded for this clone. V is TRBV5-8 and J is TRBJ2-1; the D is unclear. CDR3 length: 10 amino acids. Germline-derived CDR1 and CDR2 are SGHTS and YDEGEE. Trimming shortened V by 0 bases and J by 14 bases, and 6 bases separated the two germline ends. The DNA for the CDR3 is TGTGCCAGCAGCTTGGCCCAGGAGTTCTTC. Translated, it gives CASSLAQEFF.

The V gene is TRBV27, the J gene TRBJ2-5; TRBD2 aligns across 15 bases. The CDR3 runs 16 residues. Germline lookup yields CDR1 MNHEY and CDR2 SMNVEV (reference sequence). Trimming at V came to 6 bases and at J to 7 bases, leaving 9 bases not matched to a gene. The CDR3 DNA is TGTGCCAGCAGCCTAAGGGGACTAGCGGGAGGTGGGACCCAGTACTTC. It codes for CASSLRGLAGGGTQYF.

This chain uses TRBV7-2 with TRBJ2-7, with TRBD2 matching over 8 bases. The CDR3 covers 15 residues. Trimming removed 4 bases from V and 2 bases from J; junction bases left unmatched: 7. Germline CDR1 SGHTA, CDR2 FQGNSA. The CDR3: CASSSRLARPYEQYF. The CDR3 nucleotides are TGTGCCAGCAGCTCCAGACTAGCGCGACCCTACGAGCAGTACTTC.

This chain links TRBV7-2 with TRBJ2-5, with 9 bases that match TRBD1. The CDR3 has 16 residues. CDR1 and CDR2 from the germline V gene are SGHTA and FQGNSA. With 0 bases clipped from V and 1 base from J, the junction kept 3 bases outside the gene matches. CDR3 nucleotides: TGTGCCAGCAGCTTAGCTGTGACAGGGGGCCAAGAGACCCAGTACTTC. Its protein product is CASSLAVTGGQETQYF. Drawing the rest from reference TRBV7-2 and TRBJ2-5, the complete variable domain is GAGVSQSPSNKVTEKGKDVELRCDPISGHTALYWYRQSLGQGLEFLIYFQGNSAPDKSGLPSDRFSAERTGGSVSTLTIQRTQQEDSAVYLCASSLAVTGGQETQYFGPGTRLLVL.

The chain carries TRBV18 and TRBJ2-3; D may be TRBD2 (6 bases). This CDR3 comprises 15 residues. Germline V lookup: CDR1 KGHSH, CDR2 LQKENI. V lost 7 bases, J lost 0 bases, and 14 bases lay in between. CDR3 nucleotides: TGTGCCAGCTATCCGTACGGGGGTAGCACAGATACGCAGTATTTT. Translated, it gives CASYPYGGSTDTQYF. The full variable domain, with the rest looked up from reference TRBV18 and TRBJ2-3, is NAGVMQNPRHLVRRRGQEARLRCSPMKGHSHVYWYRQLPEEGLKFMVYLQKENIIDESGMPKERFSAEFPKEGPSILRIQQVVRGDSAAYFCASYPYGGSTDTQYFGPGTRLTVL.

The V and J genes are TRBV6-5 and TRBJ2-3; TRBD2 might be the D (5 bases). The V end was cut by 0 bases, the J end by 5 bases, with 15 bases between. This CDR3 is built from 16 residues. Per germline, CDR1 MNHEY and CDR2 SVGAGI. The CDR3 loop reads CASSYSLSGVQDTQYF. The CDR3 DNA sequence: TGTGCCAGCAGTTACTCCCTCAGCGGAGTACAAGATACGCAGTATTTT.

The CDR3 region has the DNA TGTGCCAGCAGTCAACGGGGGACAGGGGAGAGCGAGCAGTACTTC. Its translation is CASSQRGTGESEQYF. The chain couples TRBV5-6 to TRBJ2-7; 10 positions match TRBD1. The CDR3 totals 15 residues. Germline V gene sequence: CDR1 SGHDT, CDR2 YYEEEE. The V segment lost 5 bases and the J segment 6 bases; nucleotides outside the gene matches: 11.